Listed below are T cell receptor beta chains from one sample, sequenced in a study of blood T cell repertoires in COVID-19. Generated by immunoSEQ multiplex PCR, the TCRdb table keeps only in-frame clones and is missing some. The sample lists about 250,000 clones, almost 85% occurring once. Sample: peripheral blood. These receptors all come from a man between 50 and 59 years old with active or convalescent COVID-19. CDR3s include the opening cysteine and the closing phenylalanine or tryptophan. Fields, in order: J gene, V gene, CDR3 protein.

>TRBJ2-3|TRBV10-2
CASKENIAGPYTDTQYF
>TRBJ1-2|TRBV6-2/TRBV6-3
CASSPQLNYGYTF
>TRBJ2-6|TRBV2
CASRVATPGANVLTF
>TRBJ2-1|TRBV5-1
CASSFSGTSYNEQFF
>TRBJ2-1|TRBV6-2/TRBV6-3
CASSYSTGTRAANEQFF
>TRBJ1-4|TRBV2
CASEQSTNEKLFF
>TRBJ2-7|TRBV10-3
CAISESRDHTRGIQYF
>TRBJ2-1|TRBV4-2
CASSHGGLRSYNEQFF
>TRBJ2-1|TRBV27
CASSLTGSNGQFF
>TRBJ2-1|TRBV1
CTSSQGEHNEQFF
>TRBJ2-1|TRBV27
CASNKDSTPYNEQFF
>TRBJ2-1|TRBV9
CASSGMGGSYNEQFF
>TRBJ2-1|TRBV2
CASKNGRANEQFF
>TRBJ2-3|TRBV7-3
CASSSLSATDTQYF
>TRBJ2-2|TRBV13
CASSLATGKAGELFF
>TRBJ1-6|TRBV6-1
CASSEVYSPLHF
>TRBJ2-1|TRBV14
CASSQGRGPSYNEQFF
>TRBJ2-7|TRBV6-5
CASTRQGDYEQYF
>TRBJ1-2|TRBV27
CASSFGLNYGYTF
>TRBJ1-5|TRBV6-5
CASSPRTGSNQPQHF
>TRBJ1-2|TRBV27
CASSLGGLANYGYTF
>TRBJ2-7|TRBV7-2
CASSLGVIAVYEQYF
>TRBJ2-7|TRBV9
CASSEPGGEQYF
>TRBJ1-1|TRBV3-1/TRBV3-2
CASSQTRVMNTEAFF
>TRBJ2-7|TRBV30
CAWSDQGTTSYEQYF
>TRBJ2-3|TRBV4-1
CASSRGIAGLSTDTQYF
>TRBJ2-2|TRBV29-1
CSVQGKGTGELFF
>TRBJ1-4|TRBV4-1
CASSKGGSGEKLFF
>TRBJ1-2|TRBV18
CASSRGNYGYTF
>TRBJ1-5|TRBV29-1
CSAAGGEGNQPQHF
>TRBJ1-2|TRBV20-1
CSATTEYGYTF
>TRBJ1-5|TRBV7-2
CASSSTGSNQPQHF
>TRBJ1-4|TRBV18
CASSPHPTGEKLFF
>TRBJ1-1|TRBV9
CASSEDRANTEAFF
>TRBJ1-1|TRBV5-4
CASSPREPSPSSTEAFF
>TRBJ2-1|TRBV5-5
CASSLGGGTANEQFF
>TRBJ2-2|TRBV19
CASSTGQGAVTGELFF
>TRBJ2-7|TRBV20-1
CSARRENEQYF
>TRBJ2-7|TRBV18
CASSRGSAIEQYF
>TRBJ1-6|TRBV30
CAWSASTGTYSPLHF
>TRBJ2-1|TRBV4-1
CASSPTRGLAVHEQFF
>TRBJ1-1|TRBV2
CASSEAPPQKNTEAFF
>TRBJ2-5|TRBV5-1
CASSLDVREGPQETQYF
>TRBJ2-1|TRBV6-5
CASRLLDYNEQFF
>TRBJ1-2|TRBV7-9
CASSLGRDRVFGYTF
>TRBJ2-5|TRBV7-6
CASSSTGGIETQYF
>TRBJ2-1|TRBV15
CATSREAPTSINEQFF
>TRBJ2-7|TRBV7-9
CASSLLTGRGIEQYF
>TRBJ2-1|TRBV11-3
CASSLTLGQRIDNEQFF
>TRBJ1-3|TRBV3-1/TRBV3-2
CASSQMTGGKSGNTIYF